Listed below are T cell receptor beta chains from one sample, sequenced in a study of blood T cell repertoires in COVID-19. Repertoires were generated with immunoSEQ multiplex PCR, while TCRdb's copy carries only in-frame clones and drops some. The sample includes roughly 68,000 clones, 90% of them seen just once. Sequencing was done on a sample of peripheral blood. The receptors derive from a man in his forties or fifties with COVID-19, enrolled during active disease. The CDR3 runs from the conserved cysteine through the conserved F or W.

CDR3 protein: CATSAVSTDTQYF
V gene: TRBV24-1
J gene: TRBJ2-3

CDR3 protein: CASTPAGVNTGELFF
V gene: TRBV6-5
J gene: TRBJ2-2

CDR3 protein: CASRHEGLAGGLTDTQYF
V gene: TRBV4-1
J gene: TRBJ2-3

CDR3 protein: CASSRGGVTYEQYF
V gene: TRBV19
J gene: TRBJ2-7

CDR3 protein: CASRQQGTQETQYF
V gene: TRBV10-1
J gene: TRBJ2-5

CDR3 protein: CASSRGTLTDTQYF
V gene: TRBV6-5
J gene: TRBJ2-3

CDR3 protein: CASSFGTSYEQYF
V gene: TRBV11-3
J gene: TRBJ2-7

CDR3 protein: CASSLGQGGDNSPLHF
V gene: TRBV13
J gene: TRBJ1-6

CDR3 protein: CASSLRDRTYEQYF
V gene: TRBV5-8
J gene: TRBJ2-7

CDR3 protein: CASSLTGSEQYF
V gene: TRBV5-1
J gene: TRBJ2-7

CDR3 protein: CASSVSFESGGDEQFF
V gene: TRBV18
J gene: TRBJ2-1

CDR3 protein: CASSQGDRPGYTF
V gene: TRBV3-1/TRBV3-2
J gene: TRBJ1-2

CDR3 protein: CASSPLQYEQYF
V gene: TRBV18
J gene: TRBJ2-7

CDR3 protein: CASSPGLAGLYEQYF
V gene: TRBV18
J gene: TRBJ2-7

CDR3 protein: CASSSIRRDRGHQSGANVLTF
V gene: TRBV27
J gene: TRBJ2-6

CDR3 protein: CASSFGGADEKLFF
V gene: TRBV27
J gene: TRBJ1-4

CDR3 protein: CASSIILFGLAGLPLYNEQFF
V gene: TRBV19
J gene: TRBJ2-1

CDR3 protein: CASSYRGQRLTGELFF
V gene: TRBV6-2/TRBV6-3
J gene: TRBJ2-2

CDR3 protein: CASSLVLPPYEQYF
V gene: TRBV11-2
J gene: TRBJ2-7

CDR3 protein: CASSQDSNQETVNF
V gene: TRBV4-2
J gene: TRBJ2-3

CDR3 protein: CASSPRGYEAFF
V gene: TRBV6-5
J gene: TRBJ1-1

CDR3 protein: CAWDQRRGTEAFF
V gene: TRBV30
J gene: TRBJ1-1

CDR3 protein: CSTLSGTGTLEAFF
V gene: TRBV29-1
J gene: TRBJ1-1

CDR3 protein: CASSFLKGQGAIYGYTF
V gene: TRBV27
J gene: TRBJ1-2

CDR3 protein: CASSPRTGYSNQPQHF
V gene: TRBV27
J gene: TRBJ1-5

CDR3 protein: CASSLGDRASEQYF
V gene: TRBV5-1
J gene: TRBJ2-7

CDR3 protein: CASSLNGQGKVHEAFF
V gene: TRBV2
J gene: TRBJ1-1